These T cell receptor beta chains were read from a single sample in a study of spatial heterogeneity in lung cancer. TCRdb reprocessed the 5' RACE reads with MiXCR, giving one entry per CDR3 protein. The table lists approximately 92,000 distinct CDR3 sequences, 12% of them singletons. The sample consisted of PBMCs, taken at surgery. These TCRs come from a male donor with early-stage non-small cell lung cancer. Both conserved end residues are part of each CDR3. D genes are given only for firm matches. Clone size is shown for a subset of rows, as once, few, many or a class of expanded clone.

DNA: TGTGCCAGCAGTTTAGGGCCGAACCAAGAGACCCAGTACTTC
CDR3: CASSLGPNQETQYF
V: TRBV28
size: many
J: TRBJ2-5
D: -

DNA: TGCAGTGCTAGAGATGGGGCCAGAGATACGCAGTATTTT
CDR3: CSARDGARDTQYF
V: TRBV20-1
size: -
J: TRBJ2-3
D: -

DNA: TGCAGTGCTAGAGCTGGGAGCGGACAGCCCCAGCATTTT
CDR3: CSARAGSGQPQHF
V: TRBV20-1
size: -
J: TRBJ1-5
D: -

DNA: TGTGCTAGTGGTTTGAACCCCCCAGCCGGGGAGCTGTTTTTT
CDR3: CASGLNPPAGELFF
V: TRBV12-5
size: -
J: TRBJ2-2
D: -

DNA: TGCAGTGCTCTAAAAATCTCTGGGGCCAACGTCCTGACTTTC
CDR3: CSALKISGANVLTF
V: TRBV20-1
size: many
J: TRBJ2-6
D: -

DNA: TGTGCCAGTACGGTTGGAGATACGCAGTATTTT
CDR3: CASTVGDTQYF
V: TRBV12-3/TRBV12-4
size: -
J: TRBJ2-3
D: -

DNA: TGTGCCAGCACCCAGGGGCTGTACAATGAGCAGTTCTTC
CDR3: CASTQGLYNEQFF
V: TRBV6-2/TRBV6-3
size: -
J: TRBJ2-1
D: -

DNA: TGTGCTAGTGCTCAATTAGCGGGGACCTACAATGAGCAGTTCTTC
CDR3: CASAQLAGTYNEQFF
V: TRBV12-5
size: few
J: TRBJ2-1
D: TRBD2

DNA: TGTGCCATCACCACGACAAGGGCGGCTAATGAAAAACTGTTTTTT
CDR3: CAITTTRAANEKLFF
V: TRBV10-3
size: few
J: TRBJ1-4
D: -

DNA: TGTGCCAGCAGGATCGGGACAGCTAATTCACCCCTCCACTTT
CDR3: CASRIGTANSPLHF
V: TRBV6-2/TRBV6-3
size: few
J: TRBJ1-6
D: TRBD1

DNA: TGTGCCAGCAGCATCCTGCAGGGGACTTTTGCTGGGGAGCTGTTTTTT
CDR3: CASSILQGTFAGELFF
V: TRBV27
size: few
J: TRBJ2-2
D: -

DNA: TGTGCCAGCTCACCACCCCCGGGACAGGGCTCCGAGCAGTACTTC
CDR3: CASSPPPGQGSEQYF
V: TRBV18
size: many
J: TRBJ2-7
D: TRBD1

DNA: TGTGCCACCACTTTGGGTACCGGGGAGCTGTTTTTT
CDR3: CATTLGTGELFF
V: TRBV24-1
size: -
J: TRBJ2-2
D: -

DNA: TGTGCCAGCAGCCTCGGTTCAACAAAACCCAATGAAAAACTGTTTTTT
CDR3: CASSLGSTKPNEKLFF
V: TRBV3-1
size: few
J: TRBJ1-4
D: -

DNA: TGCAGTGCTAAACCGGGACTAGCGGGAAATATCCAAGAGACCCAGTACTTC
CDR3: CSAKPGLAGNIQETQYF
V: TRBV20-1
size: few
J: TRBJ2-5
D: TRBD2

DNA: TGTGCCAGCAGTGGTCAGGGGGTCGATGGGGATACGCAGTATTTT
CDR3: CASSGQGVDGDTQYF
V: TRBV2
size: few
J: TRBJ2-3
D: TRBD1

DNA: TGTGCCAGCAGTCAGACTAAATACTCCTACGAGCAGTACTTC
CDR3: CASSQTKYSYEQYF
V: TRBV27
size: few
J: TRBJ2-7
D: -

DNA: TGCGCCAGCTCAAGAGGAGAGGCCAAAAACATTCAGTACTTC
CDR3: CASSRGEAKNIQYF
V: TRBV5-1
size: many
J: TRBJ2-4
D: -

DNA: TGCGCCAGCAGCCAAGAATACGCAGCTTACTCCTACGAGCAGTACTTC
CDR3: CASSQEYAAYSYEQYF
V: TRBV4-3
size: -
J: TRBJ2-7
D: -

DNA: TGTGCCACCAGTGATTCTAGCGGGAGGGCCTTCAATGAGCAGTTCTTC
CDR3: CATSDSSGRAFNEQFF
V: TRBV24-1
size: -
J: TRBJ2-1
D: TRBD2

DNA: TGTGCCAGCAGCGCGGGTGGCGGGAGGGCCTATGAGCAGTTCTTC
CDR3: CASSAGGGRAYEQFF
V: TRBV28
size: -
J: TRBJ2-1
D: TRBD2

DNA: TGCGCCAGCAGCCACCTCTCCTACAATGAGCAGTTCTTC
CDR3: CASSHLSYNEQFF
V: TRBV4-3
size: -
J: TRBJ2-1
D: -

DNA: TGTGCCACCAGTGATCCCGGGACGGCTAACTATGGCTACACCTTC
CDR3: CATSDPGTANYGYTF
V: TRBV24-1
size: -
J: TRBJ1-2
D: -

DNA: TGTGCCAGCAGCTCTACTGGGGAGCAGTACTTC
CDR3: CASSSTGEQYF
V: TRBV7-9
size: few
J: TRBJ2-7
D: -

DNA: TGTGCCACCTCGGGACAACACGAGACCCAGTACTTC
CDR3: CATSGQHETQYF
V: TRBV24-1
size: -
J: TRBJ2-5
D: -

DNA: TGTGCCAGCAGTGAGTTTCTGGGGCTGAAAGGAAACACCATATATTTT
CDR3: CASSEFLGLKGNTIYF
V: TRBV25-1
size: -
J: TRBJ1-3
D: -

DNA: TGCAGCGTTGGGCTCATGACAGTACCTAACTATGGCTACACCTTC
CDR3: CSVGLMTVPNYGYTF
V: TRBV29-1
size: few
J: TRBJ1-2
D: -

DNA: TGTGCCAGCAGGAAAAGACAGGGGTACTTAGATGAGCAGTTCTTC
CDR3: CASRKRQGYLDEQFF
V: TRBV12-3/TRBV12-4
size: -
J: TRBJ2-1
D: TRBD1

DNA: TGCGCCAGCAGCTTGAATAGCGGGAGTGATGAGCAGTTCTTC
CDR3: CASSLNSGSDEQFF
V: TRBV5-1
size: -
J: TRBJ2-1
D: TRBD2

DNA: TGCAGTGCGCAGGCGGACAGTACCTACGAGCAGTACTTC
CDR3: CSAQADSTYEQYF
V: TRBV20-1
size: many
J: TRBJ2-7
D: -

DNA: TGTGCCAGCAGCTTTCAAAGCAGCACCGGGGAGCTGTTTTTT
CDR3: CASSFQSSTGELFF
V: TRBV7-2
size: many
J: TRBJ2-2
D: -

DNA: TGTGCCAGCAGCTTAACAAATCAGCCCCAGCATTTT
CDR3: CASSLTNQPQHF
V: TRBV7-9
size: many
J: TRBJ1-5
D: -

DNA: TGTGCCAGCAGTGCCCGGGTTCTCTCTGGAAACACCATATATTTT
CDR3: CASSARVLSGNTIYF
V: TRBV6-1
size: -
J: TRBJ1-3
D: -

DNA: TGCAGCGTAACTACGAGAGAGCAGTTCTTC
CDR3: CSVTTREQFF
V: TRBV29-1
size: many
J: TRBJ2-1
D: -

DNA: TGTGCCAGCAGTTTATCCAGCGGGAGTACCTACGAGCAGTACTTC
CDR3: CASSLSSGSTYEQYF
V: TRBV28
size: few
J: TRBJ2-7
D: TRBD2

DNA: TGCGCCAGCAGTCAAGGGGTAGCCAAAAACATTCAGTACTTC
CDR3: CASSQGVAKNIQYF
V: TRBV23-1
size: few
J: TRBJ2-4
D: -

DNA: TGTGCCAGTAGCCCTAGACAGGCCTCGACGCAGCCCCAGCATTTT
CDR3: CASSPRQASTQPQHF
V: TRBV19
size: -
J: TRBJ1-5
D: -